This T cell receptor (beta chain) was identified during a study of cytomegalovirus exposure and HLA in healthy donors. The PCR used 60 Vbeta and 13 Jbeta primers. Measured with immunoSEQ multiplex PCR; TCRdb has only the in-frame clones, and not every one. The data contain about 170,000 clones, over 60% of them seen just once; the ten biggest clones take up approximately 1.5%. On this clone: Its specificity is unknown.

Findings and limits, study-wide: Among TCR beta chains, those listed as cytomegalovirus-associated numbered some 160. The productive fraction for most TCR beta V segments was about 87% or about 30% in an earlier analysis.

Sequenced: PBMCs. This clonotype originated in a girl under 18 in good health and CMV-seronegative.

Here the CDR3 DNA reads TGTGCCAGCAGCCCGGCGGGAGATACGCAGTATTTT. Translated: CASSPAGDTQYF. The V call is TRBV7-4, the J call TRBJ2-3; a possible D gene is TRBD2 (5 bases). This CDR3 spans 12 amino acids. The germline V gene encodes CDR1 SGHVT and CDR2 SQSDAQ. V lost 5 bases and J lost 5, with 8 bases in between.